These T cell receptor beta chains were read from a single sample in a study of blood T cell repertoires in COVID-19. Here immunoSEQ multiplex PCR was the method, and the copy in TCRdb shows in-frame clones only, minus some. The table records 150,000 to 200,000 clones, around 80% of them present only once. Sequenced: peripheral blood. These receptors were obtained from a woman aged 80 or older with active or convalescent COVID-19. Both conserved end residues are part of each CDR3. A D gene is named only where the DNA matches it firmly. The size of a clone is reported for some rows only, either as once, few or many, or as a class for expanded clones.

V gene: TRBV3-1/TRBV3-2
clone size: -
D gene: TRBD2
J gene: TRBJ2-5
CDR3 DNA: TGTGCCAGCAGCCAAGGACTACTAGCGGGGGATCTCCAAGAGACCCAGTACTTC
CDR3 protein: CASSQGLLAGDLQETQYF

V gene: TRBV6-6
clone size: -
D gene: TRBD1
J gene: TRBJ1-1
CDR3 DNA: TGTGCCAGCAGCCCCTCCCCACAGGGGTCGAACACTGAAGCTTTCTTT
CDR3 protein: CASSPSPQGSNTEAFF

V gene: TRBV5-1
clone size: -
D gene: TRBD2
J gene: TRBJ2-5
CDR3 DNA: TGCGCCAGCAGCTTGGCGGGGGGGCAAGAGACCCAGTACTTC
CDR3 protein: CASSLAGGQETQYF

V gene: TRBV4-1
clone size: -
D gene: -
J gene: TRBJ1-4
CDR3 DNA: TGCGCCAGCAGCCAGCTGACAGACGTAGGGGAAAAACTGTTTTTT
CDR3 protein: CASSQLTDVGEKLFF

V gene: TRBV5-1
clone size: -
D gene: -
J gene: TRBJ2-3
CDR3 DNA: TGCGCCAGCAGCCCCCTTACAGGGCCCTCCACAGATACGCAGTATTTT
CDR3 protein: CASSPLTGPSTDTQYF

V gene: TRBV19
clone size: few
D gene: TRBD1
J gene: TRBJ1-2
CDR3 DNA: TGTGCCAGTAGCTATACTATGACAGGGGTCTATGGCTACACCTTC
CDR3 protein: CASSYTMTGVYGYTF

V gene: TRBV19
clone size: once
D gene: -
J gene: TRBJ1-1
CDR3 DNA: TGTGCCAGTAGTGAGCGCTTGAACACTGAAGCTTTCTTT
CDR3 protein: CASSERLNTEAFF

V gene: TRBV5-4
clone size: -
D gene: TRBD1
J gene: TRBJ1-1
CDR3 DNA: TGTGCCAGCAGCAAACGAGGGGGCCAGAACACTGAAGCTTTCTTT
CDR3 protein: CASSKRGGQNTEAFF

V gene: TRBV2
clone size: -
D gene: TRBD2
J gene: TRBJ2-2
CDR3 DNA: TGTGCCAGCAGTGACGGGGGGACCGGGGAGCTGTTTTTT
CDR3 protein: CASSDGGTGELFF

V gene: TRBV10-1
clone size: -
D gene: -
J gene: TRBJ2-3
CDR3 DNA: TGCGCCAGCAGCCCTGGCACAGATACGCAGTATTTT
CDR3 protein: CASSPGTDTQYF